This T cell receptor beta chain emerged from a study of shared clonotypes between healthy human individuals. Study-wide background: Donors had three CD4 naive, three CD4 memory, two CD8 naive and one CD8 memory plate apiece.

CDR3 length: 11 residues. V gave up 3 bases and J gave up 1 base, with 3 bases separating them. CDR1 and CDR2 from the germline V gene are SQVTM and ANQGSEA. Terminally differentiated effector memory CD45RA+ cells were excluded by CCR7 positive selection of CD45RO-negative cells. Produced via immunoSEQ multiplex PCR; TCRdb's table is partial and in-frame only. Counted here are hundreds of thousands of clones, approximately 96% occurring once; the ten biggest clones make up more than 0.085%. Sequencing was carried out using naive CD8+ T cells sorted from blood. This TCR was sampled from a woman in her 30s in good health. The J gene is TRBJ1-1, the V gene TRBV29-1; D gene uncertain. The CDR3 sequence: CSVERNTEAFF. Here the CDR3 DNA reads TGCAGCGTTGAGCGGAACACTGAAGCTTTCTTT.